This T cell receptor beta chain was identified in a study of T cell responses to AZD1222 COVID-19 vaccine. Background on the study: Researchers grouped second doses given at about 4 or about 12 weeks into one pool.

Study results and caveats: All repertoire sampling was performed exclusively after the peak T cell response. The study found vaccine-associated CD4 TCRs spanning spike, dominant at 160-218 and 743-854.

The protocol was immunoSEQ multiplex PCR, while the TCRdb copy is restricted to in-frame clones and leaves out a portion. Of 75,000 to 100,000 clones listed, 70% to 90% are singletons. Concerning this clone: The antigen is unknown.

V dropped 7 bases and J dropped 7; count of bases not matched to a gene: 14. Germline V gene lookup returns CDR1 MNHEY and CDR2 SVGAGI. This CDR3 contains 15 residues. The V call is TRBV6-5, the J call TRBJ2-7, with 9 bases identical to TRBD1. This specimen consisted of peripheral blood, obtained on day 0 of AZD1222 vaccination. The source is an adult in good health. Here the CDR3 DNA reads TGTGCCAGCATCGGACCGGGACAGGGCATGGAGGAGCAGTACTTC. Its protein is CASIGPGQGMEEQYF.